These 10 T cell receptor beta chains came from one sample sequenced in a study of blood T cell repertoires in COVID-19. Produced via immunoSEQ multiplex PCR; TCRdb's table is partial and in-frame only. The sample records 250,000 to 350,000 clones, 86% being singletons. Sequenced sample: peripheral blood. The origin of the receptors is a woman aged 25-40 years with active or convalescent COVID-19.

This rearrangement joins TRBV9 to TRBJ1-3; tentatively, D is TRBD1 (5 bases). With 6 bases removed from V and 0 bases from J, the gap between germline ends came to 13 bases. The CDR3 loop spans 15 amino acids. Germline V gene data show CDR1 as SGDLS and CDR2 as YYNGEE. The CDR3 loop reads CASTTSGISGNTIYF. In DNA, the CDR3 is TGTGCCAGCACCACGTCAGGGATCTCTGGAAACACCATATATTTT.

V gene TRBV18 combines with J gene TRBJ1-6; TRBD1 agrees at 9 bases. Looked up from germline, CDR1 is KGHSH and CDR2 is LQKENI. The CDR3 length is 17 residues. After removal of 3 bases from V and 7 bases from J, the junction contained 10 bases not matched to a gene. The CDR3 sequence is CASSPGNRGLRNSPLHF. CDR3 in DNA: TGTGCCAGCTCACCGGGGAACAGGGGGCTGCGAAATTCACCCCTCCACTTT.

The V and J genes are TRBV7-6 and TRBJ2-1; D perhaps matches TRBD1 (6 bases). The V gene lost 5 bases and the J gene lost 6 bases, with 11 bases spanning the gap. This CDR3 is built from 13 residues. Germline lookup yields CDR1 SGHVS and CDR2 FNYEAQ. The CDR3 sequence: CASSEDRGNEQFF. Here the CDR3 DNA reads TGTGCCAGCAGCGAGGACAGAGGCAATGAGCAGTTCTTC.

The J gene is TRBJ2-3, the V gene TRBV27; 9 nucleotides align to TRBD1. This CDR3 is built from 15 residues. Germline V gene lookup returns CDR1 MNHEY and CDR2 SMNVEV (reference sequence). With V trimmed by 5 bases and J by 5 bases, 8 bases remained unmatched. The CDR3 DNA reads as TGTGCCAGCAGTATCGGGACAGGGAGGGTAGATACGCAGTATTTT. This gives the protein CASSIGTGRVDTQYF.

This rearrangement joins TRBV19 to TRBJ1-5; 9 bases align to TRBD1. Trimming at V came to 4 bases and at J to 6 bases, leaving 10 bases not matched to a gene. This CDR3 spans 16 amino acids. Germline V gene lookup returns CDR1 LNHDA and CDR2 SQIVND (reference sequence). The CDR3 nucleotides are TGTGCCAGTAGTACCTGGGACAGGGCTTTAGGTCAGCCCCAGCATTTT. This sequence encodes CASSTWDRALGQPQHF. The full variable domain, with the rest looked up from reference TRBV19 and TRBJ1-5, is DGGITQSPKYLFRKEGQNVTLSCEQNLNHDAMYWYRQDPGQGLRLIYYSQIVNDFQKGDIAEGYSVSREKKESFPLTVTSAQKNPTAFYLCASSTWDRALGQPQHFGDGTRLSIL.

The gene calls are TRBV27 and TRBJ1-2; TRBD1 might be the D (6 bases). The V gene's germline CDR1 is MNHEY and CDR2 SMNVEV (reference sequence). V was clipped by 3 bases and J by 6 bases, with 17 bases between them. There are 15 residues in the CDR3. The CDR3: CASSFAAGVLNGYTF. Here the CDR3 DNA reads TGTGCCAGCAGTTTCGCGGCAGGGGTATTGAATGGCTACACCTTC.

This clone was detected a few times. The V gene is TRBV9, the J gene TRBJ2-1; the D gene is possibly TRBD1 (6 bases). V was pared by 2 bases and J by 8 bases, with 14 bases between. From germline, CDR1 is SGDLS and CDR2 YYNGEE. The CDR3 runs to 14 residues. The CDR3 sequence is CASSVLPRGDEQFF. In DNA form, the CDR3 reads TGTGCCAGCAGCGTCCTTCCCAGGGGTGATGAGCAGTTCTTC.

The CDR3 sequence is CASYRTGSNQPQHF. CDR3 in DNA: TGTGCCAGTTATCGGACAGGGTCCAATCAGCCCCAGCATTTT. The chain is built from TRBV19 and TRBJ1-5; 8 bases are a match to TRBD1. From germline, CDR1 is LNHDA and CDR2 SQIVND (reference sequence). This CDR3 comprises 14 residues. V dropped 8 bases and J dropped 3; count of bases not matched to a gene: 6.

The rearrangement links TRBV9 to TRBJ2-3, with D possibly TRBD2 on 6 matching bases. Germline V gene sequence: CDR1 SGDLS, CDR2 YYNGEE. The CDR3 has 18 residues. V gave up 0 bases and J gave up 0 bases, with 17 bases separating them. The CDR3 loop is CASSVESSGVPSTDTQYF. In DNA, the CDR3 is TGTGCCAGCAGCGTAGAGAGTAGCGGCGTTCCTAGCACAGATACGCAGTATTTT.

The chain recombines TRBV6-5 with TRBJ1-4; D remains unclear. V shed 9 bases and J shed 5 bases, with 13 bases lying between them. CDR1 is MNHEY, CDR2 SVGAGI, per germline. The CDR3 spans 13 residues. The CDR3 DNA follows: TGTGCCAGTCGTGGCGCCGGGAATGAAAAACTGTTTTTT. As protein: CASRGAGNEKLFF.